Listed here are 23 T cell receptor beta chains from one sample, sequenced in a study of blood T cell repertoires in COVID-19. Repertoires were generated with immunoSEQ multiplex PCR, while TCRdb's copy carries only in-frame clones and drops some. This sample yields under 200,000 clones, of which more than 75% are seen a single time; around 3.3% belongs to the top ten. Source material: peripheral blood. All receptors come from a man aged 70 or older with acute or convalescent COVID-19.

For the CDR3, the DNA is TGTGCCTGGAGTACAGGAGAAGACTATGGCTACACCTTC. Amino acid sequence: CAWSTGEDYGYTF. The chain carries TRBV30 and TRBJ1-2; the D gene is possibly TRBD1 (5 bases). Germline V CDR1 and CDR2: GTSNPN, SVGIG (reference sequence). Trimming pared 2 bases from V and 3 bases from J, leaving 10 bases between. The CDR3 spans 13 residues.

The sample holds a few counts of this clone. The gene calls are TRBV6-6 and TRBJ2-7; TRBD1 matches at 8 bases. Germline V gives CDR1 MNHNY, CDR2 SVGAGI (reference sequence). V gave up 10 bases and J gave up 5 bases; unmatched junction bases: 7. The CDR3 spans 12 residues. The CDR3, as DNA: TGTGCCATCTGGGACAGGTACCACGAGCAGTACTTC. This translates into CAIWDRYHEQYF.

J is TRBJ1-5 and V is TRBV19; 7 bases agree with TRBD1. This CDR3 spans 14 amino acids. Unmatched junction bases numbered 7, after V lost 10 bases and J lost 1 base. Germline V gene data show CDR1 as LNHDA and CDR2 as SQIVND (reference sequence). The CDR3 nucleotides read TGTGCCACACGACAGGGTTGGAGCAATCAGCCCCAGCATTTT. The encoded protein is CATRQGWSNQPQHF.

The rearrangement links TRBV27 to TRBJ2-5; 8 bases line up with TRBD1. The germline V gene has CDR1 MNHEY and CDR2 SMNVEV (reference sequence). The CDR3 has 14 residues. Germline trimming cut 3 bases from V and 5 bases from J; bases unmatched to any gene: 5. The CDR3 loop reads CASSLTGEWETQYF. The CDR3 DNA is TGTGCCAGCAGTTTGACAGGGGAATGGGAGACCCAGTACTTC.

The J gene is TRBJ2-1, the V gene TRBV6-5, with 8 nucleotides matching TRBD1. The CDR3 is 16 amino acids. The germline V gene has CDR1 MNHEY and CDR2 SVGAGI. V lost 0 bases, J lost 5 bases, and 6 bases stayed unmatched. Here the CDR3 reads CASSYSTGQVDNEQFF. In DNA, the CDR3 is TGTGCCAGCAGTTACTCGACGGGACAGGTGGACAATGAGCAGTTCTTC.

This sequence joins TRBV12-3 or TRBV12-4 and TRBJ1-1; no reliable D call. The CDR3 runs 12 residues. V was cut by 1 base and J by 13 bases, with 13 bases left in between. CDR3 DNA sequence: TGTGCCAGCAGTTTAGAATCCTCGGGAGGTTTCTTT. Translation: CASSLESSGGFF.

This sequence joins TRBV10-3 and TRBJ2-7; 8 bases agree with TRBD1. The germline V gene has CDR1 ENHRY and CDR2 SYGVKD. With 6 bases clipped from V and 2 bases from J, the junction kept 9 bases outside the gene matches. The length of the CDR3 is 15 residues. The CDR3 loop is CAISRVGTGTYEQYF. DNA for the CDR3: TGTGCCATCAGCCGGGTGGGGACAGGAACCTACGAGCAGTACTTC.

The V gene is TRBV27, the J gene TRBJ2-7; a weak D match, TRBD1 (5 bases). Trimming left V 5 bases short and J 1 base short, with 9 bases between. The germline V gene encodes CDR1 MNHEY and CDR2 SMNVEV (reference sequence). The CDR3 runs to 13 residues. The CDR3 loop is CASSLRESYEQYF. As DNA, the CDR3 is TGTGCCAGCAGTCTCAGGGAATCCTACGAGCAGTACTTC.

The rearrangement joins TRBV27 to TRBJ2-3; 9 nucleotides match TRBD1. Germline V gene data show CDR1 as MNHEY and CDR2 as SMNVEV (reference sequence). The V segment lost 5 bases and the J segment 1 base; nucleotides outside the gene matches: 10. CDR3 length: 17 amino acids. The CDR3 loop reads CASSGTGSMAGTDTQYF. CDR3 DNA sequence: TGTGCCAGCAGTGGGACAGGGTCAATGGCAGGCACAGATACGCAGTATTTT.

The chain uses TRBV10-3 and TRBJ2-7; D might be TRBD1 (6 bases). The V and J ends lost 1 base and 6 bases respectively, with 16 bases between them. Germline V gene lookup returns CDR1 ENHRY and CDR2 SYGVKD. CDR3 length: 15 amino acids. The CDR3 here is CAISEFTGSNAEQYF. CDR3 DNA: TGTGCCATCAGTGAGTTTACAGGGTCCAATGCCGAGCAGTACTTC.

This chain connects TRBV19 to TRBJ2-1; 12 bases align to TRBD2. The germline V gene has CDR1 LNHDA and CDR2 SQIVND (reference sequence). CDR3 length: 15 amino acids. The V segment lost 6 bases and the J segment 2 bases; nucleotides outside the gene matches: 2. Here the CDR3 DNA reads TGTGCCAGTAGCAGACTAGCGGGAGCCTACAATGAGCAGTTCTTC. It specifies CASSRLAGAYNEQFF.

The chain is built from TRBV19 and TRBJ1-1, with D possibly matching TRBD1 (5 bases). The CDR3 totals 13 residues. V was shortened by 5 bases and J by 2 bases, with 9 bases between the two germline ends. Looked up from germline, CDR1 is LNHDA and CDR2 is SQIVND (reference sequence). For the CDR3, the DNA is TGTGCCAGTAGTCCCCAGGGAAACACTGAAGCTTTCTTT. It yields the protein CASSPQGNTEAFF.

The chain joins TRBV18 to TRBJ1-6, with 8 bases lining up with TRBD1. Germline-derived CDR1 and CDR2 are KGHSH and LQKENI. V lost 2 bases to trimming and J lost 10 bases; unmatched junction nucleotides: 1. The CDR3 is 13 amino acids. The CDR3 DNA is TGTGCCAGCTCACCAGACAGGGGCTCACCCCTCCACTTT. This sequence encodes CASSPDRGSPLHF.

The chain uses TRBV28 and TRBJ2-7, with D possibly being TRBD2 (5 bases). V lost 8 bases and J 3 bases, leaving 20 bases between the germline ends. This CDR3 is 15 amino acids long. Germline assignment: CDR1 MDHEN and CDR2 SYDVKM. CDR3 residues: CASLTPQASSYEQYF. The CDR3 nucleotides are TGTGCCAGCCTCACTCCCCAGGCTAGCAGCTACGAGCAGTACTTC. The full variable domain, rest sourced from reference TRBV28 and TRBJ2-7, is DVKVTQSSRYLVKRTGEKVFLECVQDMDHENMFWYRQDPGLGLRLIYFSYDVKMKEKGDIPEGYSVSREKKERFSLILESASTNQTSMYLCASLTPQASSYEQYFGPGTRLTVT.

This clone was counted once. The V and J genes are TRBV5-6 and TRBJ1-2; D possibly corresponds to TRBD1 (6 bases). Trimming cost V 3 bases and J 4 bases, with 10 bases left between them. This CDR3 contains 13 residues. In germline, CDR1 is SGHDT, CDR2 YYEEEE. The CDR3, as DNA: TGTGCCAGCAGCTCCGGACAGTCCTATGGCTACACCTTC. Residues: CASSSGQSYGYTF.

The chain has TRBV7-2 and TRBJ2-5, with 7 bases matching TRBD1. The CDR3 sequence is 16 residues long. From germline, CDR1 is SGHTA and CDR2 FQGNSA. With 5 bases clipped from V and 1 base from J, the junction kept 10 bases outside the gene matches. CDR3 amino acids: CASSPFPRQGQETQYF. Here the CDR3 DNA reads TGTGCCAGCAGCCCTTTTCCGCGACAGGGCCAAGAGACCCAGTACTTC.

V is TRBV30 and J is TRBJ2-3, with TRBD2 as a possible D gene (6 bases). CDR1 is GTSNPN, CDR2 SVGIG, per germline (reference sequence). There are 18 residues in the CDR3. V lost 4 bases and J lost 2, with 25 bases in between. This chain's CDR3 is CAWTKTPLGSVFTDTQYF. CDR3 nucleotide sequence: TGTGCCTGGACCAAGACCCCTCTCGGGAGCGTTTTCACAGATACGCAGTATTTT.

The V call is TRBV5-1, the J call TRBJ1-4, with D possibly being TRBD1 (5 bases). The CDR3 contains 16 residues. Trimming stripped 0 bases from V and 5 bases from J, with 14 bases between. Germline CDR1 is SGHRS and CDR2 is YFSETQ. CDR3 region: CASSLGQGVGNEKLFF. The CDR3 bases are TGCGCCAGCAGCTTGGGGCAGGGCGTGGGAAATGAAAAACTGTTTTTT.

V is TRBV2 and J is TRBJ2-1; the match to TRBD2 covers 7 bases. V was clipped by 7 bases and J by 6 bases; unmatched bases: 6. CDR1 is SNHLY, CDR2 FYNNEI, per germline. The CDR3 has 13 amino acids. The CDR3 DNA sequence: TGTGCCAGCATGTGGACTAGTAGCAATGAGCAGTTCTTC. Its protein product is CASMWTSSNEQFF. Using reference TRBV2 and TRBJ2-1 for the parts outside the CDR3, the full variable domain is EPEVTQTPSHQVTQMGQEVILRCVPISNHLYFYWYRQILGQKVEFLVSFYNNEISEKSEIFDDQFSVERPDGSNFTLKIRSTKLEDSAMYFCASMWTSSNEQFFGPGTRLTVL.

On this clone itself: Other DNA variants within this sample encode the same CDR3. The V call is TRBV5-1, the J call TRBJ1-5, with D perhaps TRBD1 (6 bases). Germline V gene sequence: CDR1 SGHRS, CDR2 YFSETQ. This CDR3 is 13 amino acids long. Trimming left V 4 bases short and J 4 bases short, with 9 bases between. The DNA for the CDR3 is TGCGCCAGCAGCCCTGGACAGAATCAGCCCCAGCATTTT. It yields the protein CASSPGQNQPQHF.

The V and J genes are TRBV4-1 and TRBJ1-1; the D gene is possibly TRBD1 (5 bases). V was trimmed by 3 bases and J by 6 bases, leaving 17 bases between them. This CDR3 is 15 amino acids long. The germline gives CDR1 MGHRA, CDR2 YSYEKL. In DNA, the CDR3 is TGCGCCAGCAGCCACCGACCGGGACTGACGGCTGAAGCTTTCTTT. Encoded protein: CASSHRPGLTAEAFF.

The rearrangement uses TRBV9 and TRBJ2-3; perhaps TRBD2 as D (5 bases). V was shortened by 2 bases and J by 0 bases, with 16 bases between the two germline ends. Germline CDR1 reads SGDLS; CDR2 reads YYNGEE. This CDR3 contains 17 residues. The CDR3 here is CASSVALSSPSTDTQYF. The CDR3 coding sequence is TGTGCCAGCAGCGTTGCCCTGTCTAGCCCTAGCACAGATACGCAGTATTTT.

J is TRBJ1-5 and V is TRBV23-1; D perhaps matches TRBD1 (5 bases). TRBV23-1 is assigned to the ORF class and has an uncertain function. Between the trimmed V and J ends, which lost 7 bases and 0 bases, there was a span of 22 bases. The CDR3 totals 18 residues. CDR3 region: CASISQRGGNYSNQPQHF. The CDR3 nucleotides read TGCGCCAGCATTTCTCAGAGGGGCGGGAACTATAGCAATCAGCCCCAGCATTTT.